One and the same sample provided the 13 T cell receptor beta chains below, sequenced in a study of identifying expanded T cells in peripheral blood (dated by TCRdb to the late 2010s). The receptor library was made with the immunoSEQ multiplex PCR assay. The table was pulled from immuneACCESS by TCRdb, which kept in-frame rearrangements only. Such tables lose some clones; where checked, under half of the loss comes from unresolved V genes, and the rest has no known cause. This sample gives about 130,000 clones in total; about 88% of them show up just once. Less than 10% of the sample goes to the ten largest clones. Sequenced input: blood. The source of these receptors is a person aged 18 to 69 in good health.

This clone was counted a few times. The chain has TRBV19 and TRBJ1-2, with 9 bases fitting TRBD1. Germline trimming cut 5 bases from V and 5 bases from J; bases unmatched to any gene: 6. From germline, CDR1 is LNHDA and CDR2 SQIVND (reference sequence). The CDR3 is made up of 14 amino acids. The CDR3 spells CASSRDRDLYGYTF. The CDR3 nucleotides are TGTGCCAGTAGTCGGGACAGGGATTTGTATGGCTACACCTTC.

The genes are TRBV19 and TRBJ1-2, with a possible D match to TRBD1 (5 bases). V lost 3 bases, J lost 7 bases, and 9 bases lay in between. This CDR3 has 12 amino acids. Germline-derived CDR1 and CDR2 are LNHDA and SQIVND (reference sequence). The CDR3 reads CASSISQGGYTF. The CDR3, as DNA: TGTGCCAGTAGTATCTCCCAGGGTGGCTACACCTTC.

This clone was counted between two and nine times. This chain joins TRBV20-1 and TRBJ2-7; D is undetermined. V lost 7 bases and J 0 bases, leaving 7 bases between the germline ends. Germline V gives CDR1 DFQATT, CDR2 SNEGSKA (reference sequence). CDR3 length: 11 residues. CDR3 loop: CSVRSSYEQYF. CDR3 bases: TGCAGTGTCCGCAGCTCCTACGAGCAGTACTTC.

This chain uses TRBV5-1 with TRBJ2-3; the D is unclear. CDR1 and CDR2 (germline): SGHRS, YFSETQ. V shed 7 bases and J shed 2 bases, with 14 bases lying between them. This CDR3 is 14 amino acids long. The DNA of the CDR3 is TGCGCCAGCTCCTCAGGAGTATACACAGATACGCAGTATTTT. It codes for CASSSGVYTDTQYF.

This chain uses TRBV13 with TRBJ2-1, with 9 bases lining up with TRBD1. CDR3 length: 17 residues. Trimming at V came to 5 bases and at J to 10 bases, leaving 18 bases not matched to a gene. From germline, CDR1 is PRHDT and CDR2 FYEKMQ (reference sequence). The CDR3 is CASSLRGGLGQGSEQFF. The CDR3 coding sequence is TGTGCCAGCAGCCTCCGAGGAGGCCTTGGACAGGGGTCGGAGCAGTTCTTC.

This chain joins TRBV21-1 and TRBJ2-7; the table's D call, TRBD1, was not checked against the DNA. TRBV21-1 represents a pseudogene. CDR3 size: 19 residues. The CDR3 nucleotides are TGTGCCAGCAGCAAAGGTGCGGACAGTGTTATTGAGAACTTCTACGAGCAGTACTTC. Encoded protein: CASSKGADSVIENFYEQYF.

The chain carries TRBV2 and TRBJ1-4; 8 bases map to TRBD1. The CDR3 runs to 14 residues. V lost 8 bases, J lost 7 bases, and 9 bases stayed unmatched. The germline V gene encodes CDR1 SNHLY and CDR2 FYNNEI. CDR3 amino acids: CASLVRTGSEKLFF. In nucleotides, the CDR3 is TGTGCCAGCCTTGTACGGACAGGGTCTGAAAAACTGTTTTTT.

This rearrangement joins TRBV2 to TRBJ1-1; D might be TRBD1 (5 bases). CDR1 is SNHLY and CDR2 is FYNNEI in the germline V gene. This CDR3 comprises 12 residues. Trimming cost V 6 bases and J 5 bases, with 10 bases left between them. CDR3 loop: CASSQGYTEAFF. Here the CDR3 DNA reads TGTGCCAGCAGCCAGGGATATACTGAAGCTTTCTTT.

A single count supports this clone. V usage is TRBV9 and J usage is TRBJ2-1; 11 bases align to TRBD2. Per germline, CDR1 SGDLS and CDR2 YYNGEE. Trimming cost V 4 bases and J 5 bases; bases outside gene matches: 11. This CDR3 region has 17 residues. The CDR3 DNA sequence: TGTGCCAGCAGCACTACGGCAACTAGCGGGAGTAACAATGAGCAGTTCTTC. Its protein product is CASSTTATSGSNNEQFF.

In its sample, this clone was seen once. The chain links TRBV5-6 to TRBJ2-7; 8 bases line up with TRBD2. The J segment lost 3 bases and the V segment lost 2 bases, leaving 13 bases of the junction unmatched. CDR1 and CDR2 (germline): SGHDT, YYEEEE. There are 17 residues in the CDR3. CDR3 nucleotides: TGTGCCAGCAGCTTTGGCGGGGGGCGGGTCTCTCTCTACGAGCAGTACTTC. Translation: CASSFGGGRVSLYEQYF.

The CDR3 spells CASSFAGRYEQYF. CDR3 bases: TGTGCCAGCAGTTTCGCGGGAAGGTACGAGCAGTACTTC. The chain joins TRBV28 to TRBJ2-7; tentative D call: TRBD2 (6 bases). Germline values: CDR1 MDHEN, CDR2 SYDVKM. V lost 3 bases to trimming and J lost 4 bases, with 10 bases between them. The CDR3 totals 13 residues.

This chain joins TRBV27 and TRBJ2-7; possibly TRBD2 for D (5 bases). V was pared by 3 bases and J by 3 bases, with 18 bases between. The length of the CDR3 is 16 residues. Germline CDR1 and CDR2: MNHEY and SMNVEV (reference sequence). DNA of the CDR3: TGTGCCAGCAGTTTGGGAGAGGGTTACCTCCACTACGAGCAGTACTTC. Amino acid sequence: CASSLGEGYLHYEQYF.

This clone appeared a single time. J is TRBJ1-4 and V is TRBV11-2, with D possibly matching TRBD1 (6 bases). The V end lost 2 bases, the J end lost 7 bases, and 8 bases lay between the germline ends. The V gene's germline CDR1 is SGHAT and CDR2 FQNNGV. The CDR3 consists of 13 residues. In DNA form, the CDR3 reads TGTGCCAGCAGCTTAACAGGGCTTGAAAAACTGTTTTTT. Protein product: CASSLTGLEKLFF.